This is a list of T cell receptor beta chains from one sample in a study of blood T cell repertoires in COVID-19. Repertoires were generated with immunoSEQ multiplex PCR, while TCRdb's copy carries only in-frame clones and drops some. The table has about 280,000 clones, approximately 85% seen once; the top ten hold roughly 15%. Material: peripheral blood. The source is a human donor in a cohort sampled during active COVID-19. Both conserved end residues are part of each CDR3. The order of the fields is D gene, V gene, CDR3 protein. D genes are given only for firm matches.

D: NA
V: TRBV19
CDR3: CASSIAETQYF

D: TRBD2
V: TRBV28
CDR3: CASGPEGRAAYEQYF

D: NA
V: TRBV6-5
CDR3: CASSYSRGNTGELFF

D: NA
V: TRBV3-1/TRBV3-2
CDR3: CASSQRGGTGELFF

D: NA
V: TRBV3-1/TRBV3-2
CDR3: CASSGSSGGGTYEQYF

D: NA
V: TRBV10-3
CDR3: CAISPGHPAGDTQYF

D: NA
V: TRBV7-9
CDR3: CASSLDSSLGGYTF

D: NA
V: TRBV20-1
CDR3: CSASTLSFVGGYTF

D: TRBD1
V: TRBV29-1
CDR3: CSVEDLIQGLYNEQFF

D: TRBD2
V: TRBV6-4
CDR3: CASRSSGRGNTGELFF

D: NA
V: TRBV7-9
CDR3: CASSRSLNEKLFF

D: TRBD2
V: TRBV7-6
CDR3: CASSRGVGPGGDYEQYF

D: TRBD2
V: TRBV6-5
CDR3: CASTSSGSRGSEQFF

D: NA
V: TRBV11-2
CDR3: CASSSSWNEQFF

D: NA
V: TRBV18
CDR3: CASSPQQTDTQYF

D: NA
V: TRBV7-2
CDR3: CASSLEQGWGETQYF

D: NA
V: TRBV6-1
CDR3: CASSDLGGRSYEQYF

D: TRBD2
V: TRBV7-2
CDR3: CASSLGAGSEETQYF